A selection of T cell receptor beta chains follows, all from one sample in a study of T-cell memory formation after mild COVID-19. TCRdb reprocessed the 5' RACE reads via MiXCR and lists one record per CDR3 protein. The sample contains 280,000 or so distinct CDR3 sequences, more than 15% of which appear only once. Sequencing was carried out using PBMCs or a T cell subset sorted from them (not recorded which). The source of these receptors is a man between 18 and 29 years old who had mild COVID-19 (a few samples of this study predate the infection). Cell type and time point are not known. Both conserved end residues are part of each CDR3. The D gene is left open where the match is weak. Only part of the rows carry a size: once, few, many, or a class if the clone is expanded.

d_call	v_call	clone_size	j_call	cdr3_nt	cdr3_aa
TRBD2	TRBV7-6	NA	TRBJ2-7	TGTGCCAGCAGCTTATGGGCAGGGAGGGGCGGCGAGCAGTACTTC	CASSLWAGRGGEQYF
NA	TRBV4-2	NA	TRBJ2-5	TGTGCCAGCAGCCAAGTATCAGGGTACCAAGAGACCCAGTACTTC	CASSQVSGYQETQYF
TRBD1	TRBV4-2	few	TRBJ1-6	TGTGCCAGCAGCCAAGAAAGGGGGCGCAGACCCCTCCACTTT	CASSQERGRRPLHF
TRBD1	TRBV12-3/TRBV12-4	NA	TRBJ2-7	TGTGCCAGCAGCTACACAGGGGCCTACGAGCAGTACTTC	CASSYTGAYEQYF
NA	TRBV4-3	few	TRBJ2-1	TGCGCCAGCAGCCAGGGTTGGGGGGCGCGAAATGAGCAGTTCTTC	CASSQGWGARNEQFF
NA	TRBV7-2	few	TRBJ2-3	TGTGCCAGCACCCCTTTTTGGGGGGTGAGCACAGATACGCAGTATTTT	CASTPFWGVSTDTQYF
NA	TRBV6-2/TRBV6-3	few	TRBJ2-2	TGTGCCAGCAGCCGCCTGCGGGGATCCGGGGAGCTGTTTTTT	CASSRLRGSGELFF
NA	TRBV4-2	NA	TRBJ1-4	TGTGCCAGCAGCCAAGATCGGCGGAGGGGGAATGAAAAACTGTTTTTT	CASSQDRRRGNEKLFF
TRBD1	TRBV9	NA	TRBJ1-1	TGTGCCAGCAGCACCGGGACAGAGAACACTGAAGCTTTCTTT	CASSTGTENTEAFF
TRBD2	TRBV20-1	NA	TRBJ2-3	TGCAGTGCTAGAGAGCCCCTTGGAGCGGGGCACACAGATACGCAGTATTTT	CSAREPLGAGHTDTQYF
TRBD1	TRBV27	few	TRBJ2-2	TGTGCCAGCAGCGCGACAGGGGGCTACCGGGAGCTGTTTTTT	CASSATGGYRELFF
NA	TRBV6-6	NA	TRBJ1-5	TGTGCCAGCAGTCCACACCGGGCCAACCAGCCCCAGCATTTT	CASSPHRANQPQHF
NA	TRBV24-1	few	TRBJ2-3	TGTGCCACCGGTGGGCAAACAGATACGCAGTATTTT	CATGGQTDTQYF
TRBD1	TRBV7-2	few	TRBJ1-1	TGTGCCAGCAGTCCCGGACAGGGCCGGGGGAACACTGAAGCTTTCTTT	CASSPGQGRGNTEAFF
NA	TRBV10-3	few	TRBJ1-4	TGTGCCATCAGAGGCGGGGGGGCCGGTGAAAAACTGTTTTTT	CAIRGGGAGEKLFF
TRBD2	TRBV3-1	NA	TRBJ2-7	TGTGCCAGCAGCCTAGCGGGGGTTCTCGAGCAGTACTTC	CASSLAGVLEQYF
TRBD1	TRBV12-3/TRBV12-4	NA	TRBJ1-2	TGTGCCAGCAGTTTCGGGACAGGGGTCTATGGCTACACCTTC	CASSFGTGVYGYTF
NA	TRBV15	NA	TRBJ2-2	TGTGCCACCAGCAGAGTTCGACATAACACCGGGGAGCTGTTTTTT	CATSRVRHNTGELFF
NA	TRBV19	NA	TRBJ1-5	TGTGCCAGTAGTATTACGTCAGCCCCTTGGCCCCAGCATTTT	CASSITSAPWPQHF
TRBD2	TRBV24-1	NA	TRBJ2-3	TGTGCCACCAGACCTAGCGGGGGCACAAATACGCAGTATTTT	CATRPSGGTNTQYF
NA	TRBV6-2/TRBV6-3	NA	TRBJ2-7	TGTGCCAGCAGTTATGGGGGGGCCTCCTCCAGGGAGCAGTACTTC	CASSYGGASSREQYF
NA	TRBV2	few	TRBJ2-6	TGTGCCAGCAGTCCGACTGTGGGGGCCAACGTCCTGACTTTC	CASSPTVGANVLTF
TRBD2	TRBV20-1	NA	TRBJ2-3	TGCAGTGCGGCCCGCCGGGGGGATGATCCAGATACGCAGTATTTT	CSAARRGDDPDTQYF
NA	TRBV7-7	NA	TRBJ2-3	TGTGCTAGCAGCTTTACGCTGGGTAGCACAGATACGCAGTATTTT	CASSFTLGSTDTQYF
NA	TRBV20-1	few	TRBJ2-3	TGCAGTGCTAGCCCCCCGAGCACAGATACGCAGTATTTT	CSASPPSTDTQYF
TRBD1	TRBV7-2	NA	TRBJ1-6	TGTGCCAGCAGCGACAGACGCCAGGGGGCCGATTCACCCCTCCACTTT	CASSDRRQGADSPLHF
NA	TRBV7-9	NA	TRBJ2-3	TGTGCCAGCAGCTTATACCAGGGAGGCACAGATACGCAGTATTTT	CASSLYQGGTDTQYF
NA	TRBV6-6	NA	TRBJ2-2	TGTGCCAGCAGTTATGGCGTCATCACCGGGGAGCTGTTTTTT	CASSYGVITGELFF
NA	TRBV11-2	NA	TRBJ2-5	TGTGCCAGCAGCTTAGCTGGGTGGCAAGGAAAAGAGACCCAGTACTTC	CASSLAGWQGKETQYF
TRBD2	TRBV7-2	NA	TRBJ2-1	TGTGCCAGCAGCTTAGGGCCGACTAGCGGGGCGTACAATGAGCAGTTCTTC	CASSLGPTSGAYNEQFF
NA	TRBV6-2/TRBV6-3	many	TRBJ1-6	TGTGCCAGCAGTTACTCAGGGAGCGGATCACCCCTCCACTTT	CASSYSGSGSPLHF
NA	TRBV20-1	few	TRBJ2-3	TGCAGTGCTAGAGAGCACCCTTGGACGCAGTATTTT	CSAREHPWTQYF
TRBD1	TRBV20-1	few	TRBJ2-5	TGCAGTGCTAGAGACCCCGCAGGACAGGGGATGGAGACCCAGTACTTC	CSARDPAGQGMETQYF
NA	TRBV27	many	TRBJ2-5	TGTGCCAGCAGTTTTGCGAAGGGGGGTAAGACCCAGTACTTC	CASSFAKGGKTQYF
NA	TRBV11-2	many	TRBJ1-2	TGTGCCAGCAGCTTAGATCAGGGAAACGGGGGCTACACCTTC	CASSLDQGNGGYTF
TRBD1	TRBV5-1	NA	TRBJ1-5	TGCGCCAGCAGCCACCAAGGGGGACAGGGCAATCAGCCCCAGCATTTT	CASSHQGGQGNQPQHF
TRBD1	TRBV4-1	few	TRBJ1-2	TGCGCCAGCAGCCCCGGGACAGGGGGAGCTGGCTATGGCTACACCTTC	CASSPGTGGAGYGYTF
NA	TRBV6-2/TRBV6-3	many	TRBJ1-1	TGTGCCAGCAGTTACTCGGAGGGATGGGAAGCTTTCTTT	CASSYSEGWEAFF
TRBD1	TRBV5-1	few	TRBJ2-7	TGCGCCAGCAGCAAGGGACAGTCTACCTACGAGCAGTACTTC	CASSKGQSTYEQYF
TRBD2	TRBV6-2/TRBV6-3	few	TRBJ2-1	TGTGCCAGCAGTTACTTTGCGGGGGGCTATGAGCAGTTCTTC	CASSYFAGGYEQFF
NA	TRBV6-5	few	TRBJ2-1	TGTGCCAGCAGTTACAATCGGGGGGCCGAGGGGAATGAGCAGTTCTTC	CASSYNRGAEGNEQFF
TRBD2	TRBV20-1	many	TRBJ2-1	TGCAGTCCAGTAGCGGGGGGCCTCGGTGAGCAGTTCTTC	CSPVAGGLGEQFF
TRBD1	TRBV5-1	NA	TRBJ1-2	TGCGCCAGCAGCTTGGCCATTTACAACAGGGGCGGCGGCTACACCTTC	CASSLAIYNRGGGYTF
TRBD1	TRBV6-5	NA	TRBJ1-2	TGTGCCAGCACCCACCTCGGACAGGATGGCTACACCTTC	CASTHLGQDGYTF
NA	TRBV20-1	NA	TRBJ2-5	TGCAGTGCGGCAGAACTGGGATTGACCCAGTACTTC	CSAAELGLTQYF
NA	TRBV7-2	NA	TRBJ2-5	TGTGCCAGCAGCCCCGTTCGAGGCCCCCAAGAGACCCAGTACTTC	CASSPVRGPQETQYF
TRBD1	TRBV7-3	NA	TRBJ1-5	TGTGCCAGCAGCTTAGTTAGGACAGGGGAAAGCAATCAGCCCCAGCATTTT	CASSLVRTGESNQPQHF
NA	TRBV5-1	few	TRBJ2-5	TGCGCCAGCAGCTTGCCGGGACTGCAAGAGACCCAGTACTTC	CASSLPGLQETQYF